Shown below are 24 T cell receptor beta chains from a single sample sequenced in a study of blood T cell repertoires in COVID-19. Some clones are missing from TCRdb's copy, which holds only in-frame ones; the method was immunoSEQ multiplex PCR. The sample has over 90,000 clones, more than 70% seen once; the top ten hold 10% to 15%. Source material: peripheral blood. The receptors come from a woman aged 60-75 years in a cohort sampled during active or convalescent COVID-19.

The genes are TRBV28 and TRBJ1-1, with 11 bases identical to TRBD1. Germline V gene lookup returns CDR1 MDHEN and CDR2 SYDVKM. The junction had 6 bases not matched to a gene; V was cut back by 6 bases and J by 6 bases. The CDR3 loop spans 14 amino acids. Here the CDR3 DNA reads TGTGCCAGCAGCCCTGGACAGGGGGCCCCTGAAGCTTTCTTT. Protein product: CASSPGQGAPEAFF.

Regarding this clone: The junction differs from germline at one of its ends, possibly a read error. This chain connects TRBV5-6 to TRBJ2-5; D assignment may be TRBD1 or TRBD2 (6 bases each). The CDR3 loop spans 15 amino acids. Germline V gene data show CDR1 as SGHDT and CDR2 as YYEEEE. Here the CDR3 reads CASTLGAGGQETQYF. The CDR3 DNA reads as TGTGCCAGCACCTTGGGGGCCGGGGGCCAAGAGACCCAGTACTTC.

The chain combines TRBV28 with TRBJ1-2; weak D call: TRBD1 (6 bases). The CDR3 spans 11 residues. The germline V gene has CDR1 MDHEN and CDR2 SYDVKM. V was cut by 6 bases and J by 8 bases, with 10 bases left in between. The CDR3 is CASSRTEGYTF. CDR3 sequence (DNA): TGTGCCAGCAGCCGGACAGAAGGCTACACCTTC.

The CDR3 nucleotides read TGTGCCAGTAGTATAGCCCCGGCGAGGACTAGCGGGGGGCGAGGTACGCAGTATTTT. It yields the protein CASSIAPARTSGGRGTQYF. The V gene is TRBV19, the J gene TRBJ2-3; 14 bases line up with TRBD2. In germline, CDR1 is LNHDA, CDR2 SQIVND (reference sequence). J lost 8 bases, V lost 1 base, and 14 bases had no gene match. The CDR3 extends over 19 amino acids.

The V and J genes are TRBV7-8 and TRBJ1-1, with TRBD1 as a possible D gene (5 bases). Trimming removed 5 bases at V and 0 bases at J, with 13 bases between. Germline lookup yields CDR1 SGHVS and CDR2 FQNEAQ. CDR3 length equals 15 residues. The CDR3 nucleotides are TGTGCCAGCAGCCCGAGAATGACAGTGAACACTGAAGCTTTCTTT. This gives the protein CASSPRMTVNTEAFF.

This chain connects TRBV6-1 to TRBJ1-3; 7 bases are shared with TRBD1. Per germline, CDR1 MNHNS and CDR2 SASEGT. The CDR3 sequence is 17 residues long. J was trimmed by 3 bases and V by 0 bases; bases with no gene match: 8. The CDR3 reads CASSEAPRTGGGNTIYF. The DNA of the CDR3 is TGTGCCAGCAGTGAAGCCCCCCGGACAGGTGGTGGAAACACCATATATTTT.

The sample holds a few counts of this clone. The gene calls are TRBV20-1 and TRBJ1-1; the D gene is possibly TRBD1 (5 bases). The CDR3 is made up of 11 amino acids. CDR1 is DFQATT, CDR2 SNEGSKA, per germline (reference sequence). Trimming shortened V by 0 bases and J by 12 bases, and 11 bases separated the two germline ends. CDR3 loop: CSARDIRGTFF. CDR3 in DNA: TGCAGTGCTAGAGATATAAGGGGAACTTTCTTT.

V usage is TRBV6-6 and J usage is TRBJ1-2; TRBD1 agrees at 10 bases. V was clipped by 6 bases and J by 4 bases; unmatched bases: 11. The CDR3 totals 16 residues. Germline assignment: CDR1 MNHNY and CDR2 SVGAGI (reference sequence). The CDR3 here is CASSVLGTGDSYGYTF. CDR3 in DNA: TGTGCCAGCAGCGTACTAGGGACAGGGGATAGCTATGGCTACACCTTC.

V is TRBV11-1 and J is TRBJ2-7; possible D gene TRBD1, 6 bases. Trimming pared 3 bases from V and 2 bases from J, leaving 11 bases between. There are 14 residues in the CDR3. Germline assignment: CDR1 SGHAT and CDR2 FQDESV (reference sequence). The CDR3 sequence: CASSFRTAAYEQYF. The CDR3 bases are TGTGCCAGCAGCTTCCGGACAGCGGCCTACGAGCAGTACTTC.

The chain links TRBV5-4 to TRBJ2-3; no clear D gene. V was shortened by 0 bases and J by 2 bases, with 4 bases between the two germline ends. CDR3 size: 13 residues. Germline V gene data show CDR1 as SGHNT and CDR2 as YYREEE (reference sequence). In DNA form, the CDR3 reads TGTGCCAGCAGCTTGGACATCACAGATACGCAGTATTTT. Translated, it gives CASSLDITDTQYF.

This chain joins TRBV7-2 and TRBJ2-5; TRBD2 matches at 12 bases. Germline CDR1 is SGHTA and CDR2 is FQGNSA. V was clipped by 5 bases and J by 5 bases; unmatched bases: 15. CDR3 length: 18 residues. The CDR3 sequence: CASSRMWLAGGPSETQYF. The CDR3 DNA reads TGTGCCAGCAGCCGTATGTGGCTAGCGGGGGGGCCCAGTGAGACCCAGTACTTC. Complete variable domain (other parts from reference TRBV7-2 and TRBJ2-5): GAGVSQSPSNKVTEKGKDVELRCDPISGHTALYWYRQSLGQGLEFLIYFQGNSAPDKSGLPSDRFSAERTGGSVSTLTIQRTQQEDSAVYLCASSRMWLAGGPSETQYFGPGTRLLVL.

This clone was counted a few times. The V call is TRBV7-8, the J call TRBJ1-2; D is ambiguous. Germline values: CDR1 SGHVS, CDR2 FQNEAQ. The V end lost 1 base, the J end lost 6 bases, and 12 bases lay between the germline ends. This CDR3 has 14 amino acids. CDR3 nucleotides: TGTGCCAGCAGCTTAGGCGGGAGTACCAATGGCTACACCTTC. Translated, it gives CASSLGGSTNGYTF.

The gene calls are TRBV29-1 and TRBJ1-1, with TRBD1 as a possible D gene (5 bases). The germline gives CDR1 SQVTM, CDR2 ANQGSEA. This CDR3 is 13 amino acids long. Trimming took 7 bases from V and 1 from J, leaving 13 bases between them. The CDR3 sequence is CSAPAQGNTEAFF. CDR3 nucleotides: TGCAGCGCCCCCGCCCAGGGGAACACTGAAGCTTTCTTT.

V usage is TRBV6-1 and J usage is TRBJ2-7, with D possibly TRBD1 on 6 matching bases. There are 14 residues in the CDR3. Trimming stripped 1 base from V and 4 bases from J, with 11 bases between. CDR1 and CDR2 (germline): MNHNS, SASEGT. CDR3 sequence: CASSEGGRVYEQYF. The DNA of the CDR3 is TGTGCCAGCAGTGAAGGGGGGCGGGTGTACGAGCAGTACTTC.

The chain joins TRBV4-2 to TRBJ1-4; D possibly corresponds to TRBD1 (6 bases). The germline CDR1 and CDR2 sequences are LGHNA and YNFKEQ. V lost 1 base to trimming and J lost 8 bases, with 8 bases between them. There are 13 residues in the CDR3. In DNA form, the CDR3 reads TGTGCCAGCAGCCAAGGGGGGGGCGAAAAACTGTTTTTT. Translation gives CASSQGGGEKLFF.

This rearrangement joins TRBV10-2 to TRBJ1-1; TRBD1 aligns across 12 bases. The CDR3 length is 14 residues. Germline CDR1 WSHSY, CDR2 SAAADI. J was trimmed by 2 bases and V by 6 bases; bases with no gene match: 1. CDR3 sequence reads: CASRGTGGNTEAFF. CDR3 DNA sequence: TGCGCCAGCAGGGGGACAGGGGGCAACACTGAAGCTTTCTTT.

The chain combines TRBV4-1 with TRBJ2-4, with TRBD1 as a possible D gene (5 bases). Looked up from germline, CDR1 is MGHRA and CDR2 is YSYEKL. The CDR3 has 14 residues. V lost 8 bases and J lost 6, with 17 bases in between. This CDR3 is CASGHQATLNIQYF. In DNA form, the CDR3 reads TGCGCCAGCGGACATCAGGCTACCCTAAACATTCAGTACTTC.

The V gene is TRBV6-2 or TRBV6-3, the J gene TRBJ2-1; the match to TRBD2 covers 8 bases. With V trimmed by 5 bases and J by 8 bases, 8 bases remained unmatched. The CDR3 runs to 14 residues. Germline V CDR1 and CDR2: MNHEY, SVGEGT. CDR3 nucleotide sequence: TGTGCCAGCAGTCTACAGCGGGGGATGGATGAGCAGTTCTTC. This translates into CASSLQRGMDEQFF.

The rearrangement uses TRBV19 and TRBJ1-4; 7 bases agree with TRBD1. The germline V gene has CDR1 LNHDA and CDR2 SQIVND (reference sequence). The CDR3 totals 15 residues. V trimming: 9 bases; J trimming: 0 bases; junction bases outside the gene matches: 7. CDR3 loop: CASQDRSTTNEKLFF. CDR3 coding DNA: TGTGCCAGCCAGGACAGGTCAACAACTAATGAAAAACTGTTTTTT.

Here the CDR3 reads CASRRMANYGYTF. In DNA, the CDR3 is TGTGCCAGTAGGCGGATGGCGAACTATGGCTACACCTTC. This rearrangement joins TRBV19 to TRBJ1-2, with no clear D. Trimming shortened V by 6 bases and J by 2 bases, and 10 bases separated the two germline ends. The CDR3 runs to 13 residues. CDR1 is LNHDA, CDR2 SQIVND, per germline (reference sequence).

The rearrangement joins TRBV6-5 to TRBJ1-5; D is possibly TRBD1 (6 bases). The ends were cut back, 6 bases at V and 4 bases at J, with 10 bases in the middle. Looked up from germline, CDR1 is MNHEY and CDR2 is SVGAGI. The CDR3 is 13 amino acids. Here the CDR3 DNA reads TGTGCCAGCAGCGTTACAGGGAATCAGCCCCAGCATTTT. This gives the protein CASSVTGNQPQHF.

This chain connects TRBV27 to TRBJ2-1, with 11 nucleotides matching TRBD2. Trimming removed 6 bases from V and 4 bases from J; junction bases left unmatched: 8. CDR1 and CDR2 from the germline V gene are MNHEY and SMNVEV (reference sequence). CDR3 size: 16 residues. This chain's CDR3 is CASRRGGTSGYNEQFF. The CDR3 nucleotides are TGTGCCAGCAGGCGAGGAGGGACTAGCGGTTACAATGAGCAGTTCTTC.

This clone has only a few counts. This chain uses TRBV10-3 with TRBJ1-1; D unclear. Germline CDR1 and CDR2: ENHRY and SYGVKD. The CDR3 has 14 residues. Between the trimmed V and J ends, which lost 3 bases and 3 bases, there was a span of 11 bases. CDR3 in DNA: TGTGCCATCAGTGATATCAGGAGGGACACTGAAGCTTTCTTT. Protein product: CAISDIRRDTEAFF.

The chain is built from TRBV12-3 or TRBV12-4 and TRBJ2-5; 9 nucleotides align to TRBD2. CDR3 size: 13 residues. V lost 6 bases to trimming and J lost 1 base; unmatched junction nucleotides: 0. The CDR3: CASRTSGQETQYF. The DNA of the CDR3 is TGTGCCAGCAGGACTAGCGGCCAAGAGACCCAGTACTTC.